This T cell receptor beta chain was identified in a study of Tregs in tolerant kidney transplant recipients. Only in-frame clones appear in the TCRdb table, and some are missing; sequencing was by immunoSEQ multiplex PCR. The sample holds under 300,000 clones, 80% to 85% seen once. The CDR3 length is 14 residues. V gave up 3 bases and J gave up 7 bases, with 12 bases separating them. Germline V gene lookup returns CDR1 SEHNR and CDR2 FQNEAQ (reference sequence). CD4+CD25+CD127- Tregs, CD4+CD25- non-Tregs, CD4 and CD8 cells were sorted. The J gene is TRBJ1-4, the V gene TRBV7-9; possible D gene TRBD1, 5 bases. This clonotype was sampled from a human donor in good health. The sequenced sample was CD4+ T cells from blood. In nucleotides, the CDR3 is TGTGCCAGCAGCTTTATAGGGGTGGGTGAAAAACTGTTTTTT. As protein: CASSFIGVGEKLFF.